The entry below gives a single TCR beta chain sequence along with its context. Germline V gene data show CDR1 as LGHDT and CDR2 as YNNKEL (reference sequence). This CDR3 spans 16 amino acids. The V and J ends lost 1 base and 8 bases, in that order; junction bases with no gene match: 10. The data were obtained in a study of blood T cell repertoires in COVID-19. The wider study: Some COVID-19 samples were acute and others convalescent; all came from the United States, Italy and Spain. PBMCs, B-cell-depleted T cells, or T cells were the source of the cDNA or gDNA that made up the material.

How the authors handled the data: Reference gene primer amplification yielded estimated nucleated cell counts. This table comes from immunoSEQ multiplex PCR, and its TCRdb copy is limited to in-frame clones, with some not included. D and trimming were read from the DNA, whereas the V and J calls and clone size are those reported in that table. The sample yields about 50,000 clones, roughly 90% seen once. Source material: peripheral blood. The chain has TRBV3-1 (or the pseudogene TRBV3-2) and TRBJ2-7; 11 nucleotides line up with TRBD2. The receptor comes from a human donor in a cohort sampled during active COVID-19. CDR3 loop: CASSQVCETSGKQQYV. The CDR3 DNA reads as TGTGCCAGCAGCCAAGTCTGTGAGACTAGCGGGAAACAGCAGTACGTC.